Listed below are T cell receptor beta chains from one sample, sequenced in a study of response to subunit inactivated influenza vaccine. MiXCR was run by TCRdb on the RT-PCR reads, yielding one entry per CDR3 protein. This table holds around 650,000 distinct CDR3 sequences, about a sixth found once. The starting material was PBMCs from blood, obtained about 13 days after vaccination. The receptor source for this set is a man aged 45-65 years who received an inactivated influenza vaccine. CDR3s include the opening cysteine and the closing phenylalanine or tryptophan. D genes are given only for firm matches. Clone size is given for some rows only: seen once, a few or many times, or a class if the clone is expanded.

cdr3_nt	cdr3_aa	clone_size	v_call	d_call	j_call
TGCAGTGCTTACCCACCCTTTAGCGGGACCTACAATGAGCAGTTCTTC	CSAYPPFSGTYNEQFF	many	TRBV20-1	TRBD2	TRBJ2-1
TGCGCCAGCAGCCGGGACAGGGCGGAAAAACTGTTTTTT	CASSRDRAEKLFF	NA	TRBV10-2	TRBD1	TRBJ1-4
TGTGCCAGCACTACCGGGACTAGCGTGGGAGTTGGGGAAGATACGCAGTATTTT	CASTTGTSVGVGEDTQYF	few	TRBV27	TRBD2	TRBJ2-3
TGTGCCAGCAGTTTATTGAACAGTCACAATGAGCAGTTCTTC	CASSLLNSHNEQFF	NA	TRBV27	NA	TRBJ2-1
TGTGCCAGTCGGCTCGGACGTTACACTGAAGCTTTCTTT	CASRLGRYTEAFF	few	TRBV19	NA	TRBJ1-1
TGTGCCAGCAGCTTGGCCCCAGGGACAGGGGGTTATACCGGGGAGCTGTTTTTT	CASSLAPGTGGYTGELFF	few	TRBV5-5	TRBD1	TRBJ2-2
TGTGCCAGCAGCTTGTCGACCCTGGTAGTCAAAAACATTCAGTACTTC	CASSLSTLVVKNIQYF	NA	TRBV5-6	NA	TRBJ2-4
TGTGCCAGCAGCCTCGGGGGACGGCAGAAACTTAGCAATCAGCCCCAGCATTTT	CASSLGGRQKLSNQPQHF	NA	TRBV5-6	NA	TRBJ1-5
TGCAGCGTTGAATTCCAGCGCCTCAGCACAGATACGCAGTATTTT	CSVEFQRLSTDTQYF	few	TRBV29-1	NA	TRBJ2-3
TGTGCCATCAGTGCTGGACAGGGGCTCTATGGCTACACCTTC	CAISAGQGLYGYTF	many	TRBV10-3	TRBD1	TRBJ1-2
TGTGCCAGCAGCTTAGCGAGGATGGGACAGACTACTGGGGGTTATGGCTACACCTTC	CASSLARMGQTTGGYGYTF	few	TRBV11-1	TRBD1	TRBJ1-2
TGCAGTGCTCTTCTAAGAGAGACCCAGTACTTC	CSALLRETQYF	NA	TRBV20-1	NA	TRBJ2-5
TGTGCCAGCTCACCACCGGGGACAGGGGTCAGCGGCACTGAAGCTTTCTTT	CASSPPGTGVSGTEAFF	NA	TRBV18	TRBD1	TRBJ1-1
TGTGCCATCAGTGATAGAGGAACAGCCAAAAACATTCAGTACTTC	CAISDRGTAKNIQYF	NA	TRBV10-3	NA	TRBJ2-4
TGCAGCGTTGTTGCGGGCTCGAGTAGCACCGGGGAGCTGTTTTTT	CSVVAGSSSTGELFF	few	TRBV29-1	NA	TRBJ2-2
TGTGCCAGCAGTTACGGGAGGCGGGAGGGACATTACAATGAGCAGTTCTTC	CASSYGRREGHYNEQFF	NA	TRBV6-2/TRBV6-3	TRBD2	TRBJ2-1
TGCAGTGCACTCGACGGGACGGCGCAAGAGACCCAGTACTTC	CSALDGTAQETQYF	NA	TRBV20-1	NA	TRBJ2-5
TGTGCCAGCACCCCCGACAGGGCTGGTCAGCCCCAGCATTTT	CASTPDRAGQPQHF	NA	TRBV12-3/TRBV12-4	TRBD1	TRBJ1-5
TGTGCCAGCAGCCATTCCGGGACAGGGGTAGACGAGCAGTACTTC	CASSHSGTGVDEQYF	many	TRBV4-2	TRBD1	TRBJ2-7
TGTGCCAGCGGACCGTCAGGTCAGCAGTGGTTT	CASGPSGQQWF	NA	TRBV2	NA	TRBJ2-3
TGCGCCAGCACCCGGAGAGCCTTCCAACAAGAGACCCAGTACTTC	CASTRRAFQQETQYF	many	TRBV5-1	NA	TRBJ2-5
TGTGCCAGCAGCTTACCCGCTAGCGTCCGGAATGAGCAGTTCTTC	CASSLPASVRNEQFF	many	TRBV7-9	NA	TRBJ2-1
TGTGCCAGCAGTTTCCCAGACAGGGGCCTTCCCGCTGAAGCTTTCTTT	CASSFPDRGLPAEAFF	NA	TRBV6-5	TRBD1	TRBJ1-1